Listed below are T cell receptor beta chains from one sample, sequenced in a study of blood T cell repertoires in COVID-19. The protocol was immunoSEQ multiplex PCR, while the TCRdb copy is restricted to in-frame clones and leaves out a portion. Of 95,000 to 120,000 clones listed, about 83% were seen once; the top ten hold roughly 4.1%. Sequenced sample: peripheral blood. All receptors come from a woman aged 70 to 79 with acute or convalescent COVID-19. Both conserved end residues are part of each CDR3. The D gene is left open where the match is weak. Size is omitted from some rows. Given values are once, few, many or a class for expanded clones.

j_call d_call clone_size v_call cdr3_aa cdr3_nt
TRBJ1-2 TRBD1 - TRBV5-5 CASSAIWGGTGVEDYGYTF TGTGCCAGCAGCGCTATTTGGGGAGGGACAGGGGTAGAGGACTATGGCTACACCTTC
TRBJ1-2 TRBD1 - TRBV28 CASSRTGTGGVHGYTF TGTGCCAGCAGTCGGACCGGGACAGGGGGCGTACATGGCTACACCTTC
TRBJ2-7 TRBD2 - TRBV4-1 CASSQDRGGYEQYF TGCGCCAGCAGCCAAGATCGCGGGGGGTACGAGCAGTACTTC
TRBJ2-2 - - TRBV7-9 CASSGEGPPAPGELFF TGTGCCAGCAGCGGCGAGGGCCCACCTGCACCCGGGGAGCTGTTTTTT
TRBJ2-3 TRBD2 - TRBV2 CAIQREGSTDTQYF TGTGCCATCCAGCGGGAGGGCAGCACAGATACGCAGTATTTT
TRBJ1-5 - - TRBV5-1 CASSPTGGKSNQPQHF TGCGCCAGCAGCCCTACGGGGGGGAAGAGCAATCAGCCCCAGCATTTT
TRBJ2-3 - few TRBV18 CASSPSRSTDTQYF TGTGCCAGCTCACCCTCTAGGAGCACAGATACGCAGTATTTT
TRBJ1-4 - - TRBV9 CASSAGASTTNEKLFF TGTGCCAGCAGCGCAGGGGCCTCGACAACTAATGAAAAACTGTTTTTT
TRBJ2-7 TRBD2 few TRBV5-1 CASSYSGTSGISYEQYF TGCGCCAGCAGCTACTCCGGGACTAGCGGAATCTCCTACGAGCAGTACTTC
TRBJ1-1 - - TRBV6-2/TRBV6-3 CASSCLEKPLNTEAFF TGTGCCAGCAGTTGTCTTGAGAAACCCCTGAACACTGAAGCTTTCTTT
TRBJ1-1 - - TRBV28 CASSLLPTGNTEAFF TGTGCCAGCAGTTTACTCCCCACAGGGAACACTGAAGCTTTCTTT
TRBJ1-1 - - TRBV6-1 CASSERFAQGFETFF TGTGCCAGCAGTGAACGGTTCGCGCAGGGGTTCGAAACTTTCTTT
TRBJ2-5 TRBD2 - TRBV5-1 CASSQGLAGGPGQETQYF TGCGCCAGCAGCCAGGGGCTAGCGGGAGGGCCGGGTCAAGAGACCCAGTACTTC
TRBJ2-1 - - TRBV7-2 CASSASRRDEQFF TGTGCCAGCAGCGCCTCCAGGCGGGATGAGCAGTTCTTC
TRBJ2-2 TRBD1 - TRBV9 CASSRTGSNTGELFF TGTGCCAGCAGCCGGACAGGGTCGAACACCGGGGAGCTGTTTTTT
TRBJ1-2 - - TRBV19 CASSFSGEANYGYTF TGTGCCAGTAGTTTCTCGGGGGAGGCGAACTATGGCTACACCTTC
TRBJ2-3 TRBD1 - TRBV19 CASSSRDRLTDTQYF TGTGCCAGTAGTTCGAGGGACAGGCTCACAGATACGCAGTATTTT
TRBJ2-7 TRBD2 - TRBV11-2 CASSLGRGTYEQYF TGTGCCAGCAGCTTAGGGCGGGGGACCTACGAGCAGTACTTC
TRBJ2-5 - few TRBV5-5 CASSFSAGRRETQYF TGTGCCAGCAGCTTTAGTGCAGGGCGCAGAGAGACCCAGTACTTC
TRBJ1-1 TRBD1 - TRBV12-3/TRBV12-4 CASSRTGIEAFF TGTGCCAGCAGTAGGACAGGTATCGAAGCTTTCTTT
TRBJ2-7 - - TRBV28 CASSLPPGAKRAREQYF TGTGCCAGCAGTTTACCTCCAGGGGCCAAAAGGGCCCGCGAGCAGTACTTC
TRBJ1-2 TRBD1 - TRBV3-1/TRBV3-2 CASSHLSGQVHGYTF TGTGCCAGCAGCCATCTTTCGGGACAGGTCCATGGCTACACCTTC
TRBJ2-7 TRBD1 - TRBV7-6 CASSLGTGASDEQYF TGTGCCAGCAGCTTAGGGACAGGGGCCTCGGACGAGCAGTACTTC
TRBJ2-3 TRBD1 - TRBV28 CASSSPKTGSTDTQYF TGTGCCAGCAGTTCCCCAAAGACAGGGAGCACAGATACGCAGTATTTT
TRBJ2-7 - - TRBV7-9 CASSLVGQTYEQYF TGTGCCAGCAGCTTAGTTGGACAGACCTACGAGCAGTACTTC
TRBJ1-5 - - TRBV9 CASSPKKDRMGCNQPQHF TGTGCCAGCAGCCCGAAGAAGGACAGAATGGGGTGCAATCAGCCCCAGCATTTT
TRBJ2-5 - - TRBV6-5 CASSFATSGQETQYF TGTGCCAGCAGTTTCGCCACGTCGGGCCAAGAGACCCAGTACTTC
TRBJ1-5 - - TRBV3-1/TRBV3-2 CASSQDPRGGNQPQHF TGTGCCAGCAGCCAAGATCCCCGGGGGGGCAATCAGCCCCAGCATTTT
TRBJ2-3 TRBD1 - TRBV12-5 CASGRMTGGGPDTQYF TGTGCTAGTGGTCGGATGACAGGGGGCGGTCCAGATACGCAGTATTTT
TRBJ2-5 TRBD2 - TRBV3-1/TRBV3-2 CASSQDVAGDPGETQYF TGTGCCAGCAGCCAAGATGTAGCGGGGGACCCCGGGGAGACCCAGTACTTC
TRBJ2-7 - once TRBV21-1 CASSKATRQGTYEQYF TGTGCCAGCAGCAAAGCTACCCGGCAGGGGACCTACGAGCAGTACTTC
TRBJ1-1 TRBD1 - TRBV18 CASSVTGQGASNTEAFF TGTGCCAGCTCAGTGACGGGACAGGGGGCTTCGAACACTGAAGCTTTCTTT
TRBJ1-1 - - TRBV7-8 CASSRQVHTEAFF TGTGCCAGCAGCCGACAGGTTCACACTGAAGCTTTCTTT
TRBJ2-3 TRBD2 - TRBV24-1 CATSGLGTSGDSTDTQYF TGTGCCACCAGTGGATTGGGGACTAGCGGAGATAGCACAGATACGCAGTATTTT
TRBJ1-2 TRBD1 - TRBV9 CASSGTGVGTYYGYTF TGTGCCAGCAGCGGGACAGGGGTCGGAACTTACTATGGCTACACCTTC
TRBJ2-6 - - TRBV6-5 CASSSAGEANVLTF TGTGCCAGCAGTTCGGCAGGGGAGGCCAACGTCCTGACTTTC
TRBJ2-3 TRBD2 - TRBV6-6 CASSTTSGHTDTQYF TGTGCCAGCAGCACCACTAGCGGACACACAGATACGCAGTATTTT
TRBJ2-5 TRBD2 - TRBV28 CASSKRGTLAGYQETQYF TGTGCCAGCAGCAAGAGGGGGACACTAGCGGGATACCAAGAGACCCAGTACTTC
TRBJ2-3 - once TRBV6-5 CASRGDRASTDTQYF TGTGCCAGCAGGGGCGACAGAGCTAGCACAGATACGCAGTATTTT
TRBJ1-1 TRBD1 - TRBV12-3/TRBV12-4 CASSSQTGTEAFF TGTGCCAGCAGTTCTCAGACAGGGACTGAAGCTTTCTTT
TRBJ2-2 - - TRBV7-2 CASSLRTATNTGELFF TGTGCCAGCAGCTTAAGAACAGCAACGAACACCGGGGAGCTGTTTTTT
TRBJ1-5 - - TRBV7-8 CASSLIPRQPQHF TGTGCCAGCAGCCTAATCCCCCGGCAGCCCCAGCATTTT
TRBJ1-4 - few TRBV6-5 CASRFSSATNEKLFF TGTGCCAGCCGATTCTCCTCGGCAACTAATGAAAAACTGTTTTTT